These 21 T cell receptor beta chains share one sample of origin, sequenced in a study of metastatic and nonmetastatic thyroid tumors. Thyroid surgery took place with no prior treatment in any patient. TCRdb reanalyzed the PCR reads with MiXCR. The sample comprises about 49,000 clones, roughly 20% of which are singletons, and 4% rests with the top ten. The sample comprised blood. The receptors originated from a female donor with papillary thyroid cancer or a benign thyroid nodule (not recorded which). Some clones in this sample may be carry-over from other donors' samples.

As for this clone: This could be a read error, since a much larger clone is one nucleotide away. V and J are TRBV7-9 and TRBJ2-7; D is undetermined. The germline CDR1 and CDR2 sequences are SEHNR and FQNEAQ (reference sequence). Between the trimmed V and J ends, which lost 6 bases and 6 bases, there was a span of 9 bases. The CDR3 is 11 residues long. In nucleotides, the CDR3 is TGTGCCAGCAGGGAGAGCATCGAGCAGTACTTC. This encodes CASRESIEQYF. Variable domain in full (rest from reference TRBV7-9 and TRBJ2-7): DTGVSQNPRHKITKRGQNVTFRCDPISEHNRLYWYRQTLGQGPEFLTYFQNEAQLEKSRLLSDRFSAERPKGSFSTLEIQRTEQGDSAMYLCASRESIEQYFGPGTRLTVT.

This clone was seen repeatedly, ten times or more. V usage is TRBV9 and J usage is TRBJ2-3, with unresolved D. V shed 0 bases and J shed 2 bases, with 7 bases lying between them. CDR1 SGDLS and CDR2 YYNGEE come from the germline V gene. The CDR3 runs to 14 residues. The chain's CDR3 is CASSVVGFTDTQYF. In nucleotides, the CDR3 is TGTGCCAGCAGCGTAGTCGGTTTCACAGATACGCAGTATTTT. The whole variable domain, remainder taken from reference TRBV9 and TRBJ2-3, is DSGVTQTPKHLITATGQRVTLRCSPRSGDLSVYWYQQSLDQGLQFLIQYYNGEERAKGNILERFSAQQFPDLHSELNLSSLELGDSALYFCASSVVGFTDTQYFGPGTRLTVL.

This clone has a count of ten or more. It may be a read error: a sequence one base away is much more abundant. The chain employs TRBV11-2 and TRBJ1-5, with 8 positions matching TRBD1. Trimming at V came to 5 bases and at J to 9 bases, leaving 9 bases not matched to a gene. The CDR3 spans 14 residues. Germline lookup yields CDR1 SGHAT and CDR2 FQNNGV. CDR3 coding DNA: TGTGCCAGCAGCCCCTCAGGGGGCGGCCGGCCCCAGCATTTT. It codes for CASSPSGGGRPQHF.

The chain couples TRBV7-8 to TRBJ1-5, with D maybe TRBD1 (6 bases). The CDR3 runs to 14 residues. Germline loops: CDR1 SGHVS, CDR2 FQNEAQ. V lost 5 bases and J 4 bases, leaving 12 bases between the germline ends. The CDR3 sequence: CASSRDRRNQPQHF. CDR3 sequence (DNA): TGTGCCAGCAGCAGAGACAGGAGGAATCAGCCCCAGCATTTT.

This clone came up a few times. With a much larger clone just one base away, this may be a read error. This same CDR3 is encoded by further DNA sequences in the sample. V and J are TRBV10-3 and TRBJ2-5; 8 bases agree with TRBD1. The CDR3 runs to 14 residues. Germline V gene sequence: CDR1 ENHRY, CDR2 SYGVKD. The junction had 7 bases not matched to a gene; V was cut back by 6 bases and J by 4 bases. The CDR3 region is CAIRDGQGGETQYF. The DNA for the CDR3 is TGTGCCATCAGGGACGGACAGGGTGGAGAGACCCAGTACTTC.

This clone was detected ten times or more. The chain employs TRBV5-4 and TRBJ1-2, with a tentative D call TRBD1 (6 bases). The V gene's germline CDR1 is SGHNT and CDR2 YYREEE (reference sequence). The CDR3 sequence is 14 residues long. Trimming left V 4 bases short and J 6 bases short, with 16 bases between. CDR3: CASSQLTGEDGYTF. CDR3 DNA sequence: TGTGCCAGCAGCCAACTGACAGGCGAGGATGGCTACACCTTC.

The table lists this clone with many counts. The chain joins TRBV28 to TRBJ2-7; TRBD2 might be the D (6 bases). V shed 5 bases and J shed 3 bases, with 20 bases lying between them. Germline CDR1 MDHEN, CDR2 SYDVKM. This CDR3 has 16 residues. The CDR3: CASSHLAQGRDYEQYF. The CDR3 DNA sequence: TGTGCCAGCAGTCACCTAGCGCAGGGAAGAGACTACGAGCAGTACTTC.

This clone was recorded many times. This chain joins TRBV7-2 and TRBJ2-7; 8 bases map to TRBD2. This CDR3 spans 14 amino acids. Germline CDR1 SGHTA, CDR2 FQGNSA. J gave up 7 bases and V 4 bases, and 9 bases lay outside the gene matches. The CDR3: CASSWGVAGSEQYF. CDR3 DNA sequence: TGTGCCAGCAGCTGGGGAGTAGCGGGAAGTGAGCAGTACTTC.

There are many counts of this clone. The rearrangement joins TRBV12-3 or TRBV12-4 to TRBJ2-3; 10 bases are shared with TRBD1. V was pared by 7 bases and J by 0 bases, with 10 bases of the junction left unmatched. The CDR3 runs to 17 residues. The CDR3 bases are TGTGCCAGCATCAACCGGCGGGACAGGGGTAGCACAGATACGCAGTATTTT. Residues: CASINRRDRGSTDTQYF.

This clone was seen many times. This CDR3 reads CASSLSVARAQPQHF. Here the CDR3 DNA reads TGTGCCAGCAGTTTATCCGTCGCCCGCGCCCAGCCCCAGCATTTT. The V call is TRBV27, the J call TRBJ1-5; D gene uncertain. The CDR3 runs 15 residues. The germline V and J ends were trimmed by 0 bases and 7 bases, with 13 bases remaining between them. Germline V gene sequence: CDR1 MNHEY, CDR2 SMNVEV (reference sequence).

This clone showed up many times. V gene TRBV13 combines with J gene TRBJ2-1; 8 bases agree with TRBD1. Germline trimming cut 6 bases from V and 2 bases from J; bases unmatched to any gene: 9. CDR1 is PRHDT and CDR2 is FYEKMQ in the germline V gene (reference sequence). The CDR3 runs to 16 residues. As DNA, the CDR3 is TGTGCCAGCAGTTCAACCAGGGGGCCTACCTACAATGAGCAGTTCTTC. Translating gives CASSSTRGPTYNEQFF.

The chain joins TRBV7-8 to TRBJ1-2, with D possibly TRBD1 on 5 matching bases. Germline V gives CDR1 SGHVS, CDR2 FQNEAQ. The V gene lost 5 bases and the J gene lost 8 bases, with 21 bases spanning the gap. The CDR3 totals 15 residues. The CDR3 region has the DNA TGTGCCAGCAGCCAAGATCTTGCGGAGCCAGGGGGCTACACCTTC. Protein sequence: CASSQDLAEPGGYTF.

This clone was seen many times. This chain links TRBV6-1 with TRBJ2-7; 7 bases are shared with TRBD1. The J segment lost 7 bases and the V segment lost 8 bases, leaving 11 bases of the junction unmatched. Germline V lookup: CDR1 MNHNS, CDR2 SASEGT. The length of the CDR3 is 13 residues. The CDR3 nucleotides are TGTGCCAGCGGCGACAGGGTGGAGAGGGAGCAGTACTTC. Translation gives CASGDRVEREQYF.

The chain recombines TRBV6-1 with TRBJ1-2, with unresolved D. Germline V gene data show CDR1 as MNHNS and CDR2 as SASEGT. CDR3 size: 16 residues. V gave up 3 bases and J gave up 12 bases, with 26 bases separating them. CDR3 residues: CASSDVLGPTNYSNTF. DNA for the CDR3: TGTGCCAGCAGTGATGTCCTGGGCCCTACAAACTATAGCAACACCTTC.

This clone appeared many times. The chain is built from TRBV28 and TRBJ2-7; 9 nucleotides agree with TRBD1. Germline lookup yields CDR1 MDHEN and CDR2 SYDVKM. J was trimmed by 6 bases and V by 3 bases; bases with no gene match: 6. The CDR3 is 14 amino acids. This CDR3 reads CASSFGQGRAEQYF. The CDR3 DNA reads TGTGCCAGCAGTTTCGGACAGGGGAGGGCCGAGCAGTACTTC. The full variable domain, with the rest looked up from reference TRBV28 and TRBJ2-7, is DVKVTQSSRYLVKRTGEKVFLECVQDMDHENMFWYRQDPGLGLRLIYFSYDVKMKEKGDIPEGYSVSREKKERFSLILESASTNQTSMYLCASSFGQGRAEQYFGPGTRLTVT.

This clone was counted ten times or more. This chain links TRBV11-1 with TRBJ2-3; D not certain. The V and J ends lost 5 bases and 1 base respectively, with 10 bases between them. Germline CDR1 and CDR2: SGHAT and FQDESV (reference sequence). The length of the CDR3 is 14 residues. The CDR3 coding sequence is TGTGCCAGCAGCCCCCTTCCAGGCACAGATACGCAGTATTTT. Amino acids: CASSPLPGTDTQYF.

Worth noting for this clone: This may arise from a read error, as a much more abundant clone is one base away. The chain carries TRBV3-1 and TRBJ2-7; TRBD2 agrees at 11 bases. This CDR3 has 17 amino acids. Germline CDR1 and CDR2: LGHDT and YNNKEL (reference sequence). CDR3 loop: CASNQDRASGGYGEQYF. Here the CDR3 DNA reads TGTGCCAGCAACCAAGATCGGGCTAGCGGGGGGTATGGCGAGCAGTACTTC.

CDR3 in amino acids: CANSNTGLGCGYTF. CDR3 sequence (DNA): TGTGCCAACTCAAACACCGGGCTTGGGTGTGGCTACACCTTC. The chain couples TRBV6-1 to TRBJ1-2; D unresolved. The CDR3 runs to 14 residues. Looked up from germline, CDR1 is MNHNS and CDR2 is SASEGT. V was cut by 10 bases and J by 7 bases, with 22 bases left in between.

This clone was recorded at least ten times. V gene TRBV20-1 combines with J gene TRBJ2-5; a possible D gene is TRBD2 (6 bases). The V and J ends lost 6 bases and 2 bases respectively, with 10 bases between them. Looked up from germline, CDR1 is DFQATT and CDR2 is SNEGSKA (reference sequence). CDR3 size: 12 residues. The CDR3 is CSAPTRQETQYF. The CDR3 bases are TGCAGTGCCCCGACTAGACAAGAGACCCAGTACTTC.

This clone occurred many times. The chain has TRBV28 and TRBJ2-7; 10 bases fit TRBD1. CDR1 is MDHEN and CDR2 is SYDVKM in the germline V gene. The CDR3 spans 15 residues. Germline trimming cut 4 bases from V and 0 bases from J; bases unmatched to any gene: 3. Here the CDR3 DNA reads TGTGCCAGCAGTTCCGGACAGGGGGACTCCTACGAGCAGTACTTC. It specifies CASSSGQGDSYEQYF.

Concerning this clone: Its ends do not fully match the called genes, so a read error is possible. V and J are TRBV28 and TRBJ2-7; possible D gene TRBD1, 7 bases. Per the germline V gene, CDR1 is MDHEN and CDR2 is SYDVKM. There are 15 residues in the CDR3. DNA of the CDR3: TGTGCCAGCACCGAAACCGGGACAGTGGACTACGCGCAGTACTTC. This codes for CASTETGTVDYAQYF.